The rows below give T cell receptor beta chains drawn from one sample of a study of breast tumors, draining lymph nodes, adjacent tissues. TCRdb passed the multiplex PCR reads through MiXCR, listing each CDR3 protein once. Of approximately 28,000 distinct CDR3 sequences listed, 60% to 80% are singletons. Sequenced input: breast tumor tissue. All receptors derive from a female donor with breast cancer. Some clones in this sample may be carry-over from other donors' samples. Each CDR3 is given with its conserved first and last residue. The order of the fields is D gene, clone size, V gene, J gene, CDR3 DNA, CDR3 protein. A D gene is named only where the DNA matches it firmly. Clone size is not always given. Where it is, it says once, few, many or a class for expanded clones.

-	-	TRBV4-1	TRBJ1-4	TGCGCCAGCAGCTGTATCCAGGGGCGGGTCGATGAAAAACTGTTTTTT	CASSCIQGRVDEKLFF
-	-	TRBV20-1	TRBJ2-7	TGCAGTGCTAGAGATCAGGACTATCCCCTCTACGAGCAGTACTTC	CSARDQDYPLYEQYF
-	few	TRBV15	TRBJ1-2	TGTGCCACCAGCACAGAAACGCGGACGGAGAGCTCGGGCGGCTACACCTTC	CATSTETRTESSGGYTF
TRBD2	-	TRBV7-2	TRBJ2-5	TGTGCCAGCAGCCCGCCGGGACTAGCGGGGGGACAAGAGACCCAGTACTTC	CASSPPGLAGGQETQYF
-	-	TRBV20-1	TRBJ2-1	TGCAGTGCTAGAAGGGCTAGCGATGAGCAGTTCTTC	CSARRASDEQFF
TRBD1	many	TRBV4-3	TRBJ1-1	TGCGCCAGCAGCCAGACAGGGGACACTGAAGCTTTCTTT	CASSQTGDTEAFF
-	many	TRBV7-2	TRBJ1-5	TGTGCCAGCAGCTTAGTGGGCAGCCCCAATCAGCCCCAGCATTTT	CASSLVGSPNQPQHF
-	-	TRBV19	TRBJ2-7	TGTGCCAGTAGTACTTCCTTCGGGCAGGTCTACGAGCAGTACTTC	CASSTSFGQVYEQYF
-	-	TRBV4-1	TRBJ1-2	TGCGCCAGCAGCCAAGACGGGACGGGCTATGGCTACACCTTC	CASSQDGTGYGYTF
TRBD1	-	TRBV7-9	TRBJ1-6	TGTGCCAGCAGGTTTACAGGGGTTTCACCCCTCCACTTT	CASRFTGVSPLHF
TRBD1	many	TRBV12-3/TRBV12-4	TRBJ2-7	TGTGCCAGCAGTCCCGGGACAGGGAGACCCTACAAGCAGTACTTC	CASSPGTGRPYKQYF
-	-	TRBV12-3/TRBV12-4	TRBJ2-7	TGTGCCAGCAGTTTAGTGGTGGGCTACGAGCAGTACTTC	CASSLVVGYEQYF
TRBD2	-	TRBV2	TRBJ2-1	TGTGCCAGCAGCGAGCGGGGAAAGCAGTTCTTC	CASSERGKQFF
TRBD1	-	TRBV2	TRBJ1-6	TGTGCCAGCAGGAAACGGAGGGGGACAGGGGATTCACCCCTCCACTTC	CASRKRRGTGDSPLHF
-	-	TRBV20-1	TRBJ2-3	TGCAGTGCCCCAACTAGCTCCGATACGCAGTATTTT	CSAPTSSDTQYF
-	many	TRBV7-6	TRBJ1-5	TGTGCCAGCAGCTTAGCCGGCCAGCCCCAGCATTTT	CASSLAGQPQHF
TRBD2	-	TRBV20-1	TRBJ2-3	TGCAGTGCCCCGGTGACTAGCGGGCTTTCCACAGATACGCAGTATTTT	CSAPVTSGLSTDTQYF
TRBD1	once	TRBV5-1	TRBJ1-1	TGCGCCAGCAGCTCCGCAGGGGGATACACCGAAGCTTTCTTT	CASSSAGGYTEAFF
-	-	TRBV13	TRBJ2-7	TGTGCCAGCAGCCCAAAATGGACTGCCGGGGAGCAGTACTTC	CASSPKWTAGEQYF
-	-	TRBV12-3/TRBV12-4	TRBJ2-5	TGTGCCAGCAGTTCCCACATTAATCCCCTGTCGGAGACCCAGTACTTC	CASSSHINPLSETQYF
-	many	TRBV19	TRBJ1-4	TGTGCCAGTAGTATTGGAGAAAAACTGTTTTTT	CASSIGEKLFF
-	-	TRBV20-1	TRBJ2-7	TGCAGTGCGGCTGAAAGCTCCTACGAGCAGTACTTC	CSAAESSYEQYF
-	once	TRBV10-3	TRBJ2-2	TGTGCCATCAGTGCCGGCACCGGGGAGCTGTTTTTT	CAISAGTGELFF
TRBD1	few	TRBV5-5	TRBJ1-6	TGTGCCAGCAGCTTGGCGACGGGACAGGGAGTATCCCCCCTCCACTTT	CASSLATGQGVSPLHF
-	-	TRBV7-9	TRBJ1-2	TGTGCCAGCAGCTTACAGGGGCGCGGCTATGGCTACACCTTC	CASSLQGRGYGYTF
TRBD1	many	TRBV20-1	TRBJ1-4	TGCAGTGCTAGAGGAGTACTCTCGACAGGGTTCGATGAAAAACTGTTTTTT	CSARGVLSTGFDEKLFF
-	-	TRBV7-3	TRBJ2-7	TGTGCCAGCAGCTTGGAGGTCTTAGCGGCCGGATCTGACCCCTACGAGCAGTACTTC	CASSLEVLAAGSDPYEQYF
-	-	TRBV19	TRBJ2-3	TGTGCCAGTAGTATAGATAGGCTAGCGAAGGATACGCAGTATTTT	CASSIDRLAKDTQYF
-	-	TRBV20-1	TRBJ1-3	TGCAGTGCTAGGGGACTAGCGGGGGGCTCTGGAAACACCATATATTTT	CSARGLAGGSGNTIYF
-	-	TRBV20-1	TRBJ2-1	TGCAGTGCTCCCGCTTCCTACAATGAGCAGTTCTTC	CSAPASYNEQFF
-	-	TRBV4-3	TRBJ1-2	TGCGCCAGCAGCCAAGAGAGTAGGGAAAACTATGGCTACACCTTC	CASSQESRENYGYTF
-	-	TRBV15	TRBJ2-3	TGTGCCACCAGCAGCATAGGGGACTCACGGCTTAAGGATACGCAGTATTTT	CATSSIGDSRLKDTQYF
-	-	TRBV15	TRBJ1-6	TGTGCCACTAAAGGGGGGGGGCTCGATAATTCACCCCTCCACTTT	CATKGGGLDNSPLHF
TRBD1	once	TRBV6-6	TRBJ1-2	TGTGCCACCACCGGGACAGGTTATGGCTACACCTTC	CATTGTGYGYTF
-	few	TRBV20-1	TRBJ1-5	TGCAGTGCTAGGGGACGGCTCAATCAGCCCCAGCATTTT	CSARGRLNQPQHF
-	many	TRBV4-1	TRBJ2-1	TGCGCCAGCAGCCAATTAAGGGACGGCTGGAATGAGCAGTTCTTC	CASSQLRDGWNEQFF
TRBD2	-	TRBV5-1	TRBJ2-3	TGCGCCAGCAGCTTGACTAGCGGGAGACAAGATACGCAGTATTTT	CASSLTSGRQDTQYF
TRBD2	-	TRBV5-1	TRBJ2-1	TGCGCCAGCAAACCCGGCGGGAGAGAGCAGTTCTTC	CASKPGGREQFF
TRBD1	-	TRBV7-9	TRBJ2-7	TGTGCCAGCAGCTTAACCAGGGACAGGGGGTTTTTCAACGAGCAGTACTTC	CASSLTRDRGFFNEQYF
-	-	TRBV4-2	TRBJ2-3	TGTGCCAGCAGCCAAGAGAGTAGCCCCCGCACAGATACGCAGTATTTT	CASSQESSPRTDTQYF
-	once	TRBV20-1	TRBJ1-3	TGCAGTGCTAGAGAAGCGGGGGTTGGAAACACCATATATTTT	CSAREAGVGNTIYF
-	-	TRBV30	TRBJ2-7	TGTGCCTGGAGTGTAGAACAGGGAGTTTTGCGCGAGCAGTACTTC	CAWSVEQGVLREQYF
-	few	TRBV29-1	TRBJ1-2	TGCAGCGTCCGCAGGCAGGTCTCTGGCTACACCTTC	CSVRRQVSGYTF
-	-	TRBV7-2	TRBJ2-5	TGTGCCAGCAGCTTAGCGTACGGACAAGAGACCCAGTACTTC	CASSLAYGQETQYF
-	-	TRBV7-9	TRBJ2-5	TGTGCCAGCGGGCACAGGGCTGGAGAGACCCAGTACTTC	CASGHRAGETQYF
TRBD1	-	TRBV5-5	TRBJ2-7	TGTGCCAGCAGAAAGGACAGGGCGAACGAGCAGTACTTC	CASRKDRANEQYF
-	-	TRBV7-2	TRBJ2-5	TGTGCCAGCAGCTTAGAAGGTTGGGGGACCCAGTACTTC	CASSLEGWGTQYF
-	-	TRBV12-3/TRBV12-4	TRBJ1-3	TGTGCCAGCAGGGCCGAGGGGGAGATAGCTGGAAACACCTTATATTTT	CASRAEGEIAGNTLYF
TRBD2	once	TRBV29-1	TRBJ2-1	TGCAGCGGGACTAGCTATGAGCAGTTCTTC	CSGTSYEQFF
-	-	TRBV10-3	TRBJ2-1	TGTGCCTCAAAACCGGGACAAGACTACAATGAGCAGTTCTTC	CASKPGQDYNEQFF
-	few	TRBV24-1	TRBJ1-2	TGTGCCACCAGTGATGGAGGGACTAGAGGCTACACCTTC	CATSDGGTRGYTF